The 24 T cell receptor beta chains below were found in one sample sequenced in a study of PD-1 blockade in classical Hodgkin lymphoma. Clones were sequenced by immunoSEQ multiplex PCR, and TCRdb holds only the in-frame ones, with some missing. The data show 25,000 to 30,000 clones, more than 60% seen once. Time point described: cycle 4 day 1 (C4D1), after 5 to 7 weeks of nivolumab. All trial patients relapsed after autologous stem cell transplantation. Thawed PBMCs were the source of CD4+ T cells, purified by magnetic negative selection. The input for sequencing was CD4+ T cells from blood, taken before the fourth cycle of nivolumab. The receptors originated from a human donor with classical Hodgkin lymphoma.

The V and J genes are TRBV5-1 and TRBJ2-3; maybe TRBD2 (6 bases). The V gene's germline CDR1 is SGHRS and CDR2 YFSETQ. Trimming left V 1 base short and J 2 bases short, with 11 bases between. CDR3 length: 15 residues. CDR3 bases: TGCGCCAGCAGCTTGAGCCCTAGCGCCACAGATACGCAGTATTTT. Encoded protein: CASSLSPSATDTQYF.

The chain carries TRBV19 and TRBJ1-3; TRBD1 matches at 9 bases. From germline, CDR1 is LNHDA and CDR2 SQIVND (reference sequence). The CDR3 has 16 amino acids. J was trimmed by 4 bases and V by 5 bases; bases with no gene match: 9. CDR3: CASSLTGGADGNTIYF. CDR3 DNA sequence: TGTGCCAGTAGTCTTACAGGGGGCGCCGACGGAAACACCATATATTTT.

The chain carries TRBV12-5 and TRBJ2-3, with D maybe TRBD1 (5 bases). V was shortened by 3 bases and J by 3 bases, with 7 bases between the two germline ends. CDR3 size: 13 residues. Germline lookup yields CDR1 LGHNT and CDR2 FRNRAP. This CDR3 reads CASGFSGTDTQYF. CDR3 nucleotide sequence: TGTGCTAGTGGTTTCTCAGGGACAGATACGCAGTATTTT. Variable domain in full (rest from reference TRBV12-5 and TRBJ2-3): DARVTQTPRHKVTEMGQEVTMRCQPILGHNTVFWYRQTMMQGLELLAYFRNRAPLDDSGMPKDRFSAEMPDATLATLKIQPSEPRDSAVYFCASGFSGTDTQYFGPGTRLTVL.

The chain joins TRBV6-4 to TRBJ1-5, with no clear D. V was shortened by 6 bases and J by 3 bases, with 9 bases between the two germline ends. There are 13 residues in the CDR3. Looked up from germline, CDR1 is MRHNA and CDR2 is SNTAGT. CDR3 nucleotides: TGTGCCAGCAGCCCGGGCCTCAATCAGCCCCAGCATTTT. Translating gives CASSPGLNQPQHF.

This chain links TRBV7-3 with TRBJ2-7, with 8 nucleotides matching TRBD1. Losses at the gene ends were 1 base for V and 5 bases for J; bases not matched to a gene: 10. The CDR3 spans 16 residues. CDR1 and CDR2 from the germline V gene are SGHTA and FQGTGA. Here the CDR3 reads CASSLKGEDRADEQYF. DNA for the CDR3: TGTGCCAGCAGCTTAAAAGGTGAGGACAGGGCCGACGAGCAGTACTTC.

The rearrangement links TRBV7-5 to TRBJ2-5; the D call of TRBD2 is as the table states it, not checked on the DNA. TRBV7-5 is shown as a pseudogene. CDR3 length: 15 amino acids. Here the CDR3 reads CARSGSGLAEETQYF. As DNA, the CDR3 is TGTGCCAGAAGCGGATCTGGGCTAGCGGAAGAGACCCAGTACTTC.

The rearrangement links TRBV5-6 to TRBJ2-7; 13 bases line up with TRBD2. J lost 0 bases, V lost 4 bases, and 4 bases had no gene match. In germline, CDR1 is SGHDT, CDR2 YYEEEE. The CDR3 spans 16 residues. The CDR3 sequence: CASSPRTSGSSYEQYF. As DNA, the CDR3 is TGTGCCAGCAGCCCGAGGACTAGCGGGAGCTCCTACGAGCAGTACTTC.

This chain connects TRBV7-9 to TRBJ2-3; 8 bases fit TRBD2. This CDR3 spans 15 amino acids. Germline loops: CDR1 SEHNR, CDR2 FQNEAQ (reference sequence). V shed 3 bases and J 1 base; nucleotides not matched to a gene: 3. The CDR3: CASSFGAGGTDTQYF. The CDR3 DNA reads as TGTGCCAGCAGCTTCGGAGCGGGGGGCACAGATACGCAGTATTTT.

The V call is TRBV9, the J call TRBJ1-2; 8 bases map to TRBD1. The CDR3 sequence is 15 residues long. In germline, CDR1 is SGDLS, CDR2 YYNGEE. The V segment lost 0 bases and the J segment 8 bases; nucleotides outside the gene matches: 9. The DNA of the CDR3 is TGTGCCAGCAGCGTAGCTACCCCGACAGGGGAAGGCTACACCTTC. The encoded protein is CASSVATPTGEGYTF. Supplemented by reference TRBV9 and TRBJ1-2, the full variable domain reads DSGVTQTPKHLITATGQRVTLRCSPRSGDLSVYWYQQSLDQGLQFLIQYYNGEERAKGNILERFSAQQFPDLHSELNLSSLELGDSALYFCASSVATPTGEGYTFGSGTRLTVV.

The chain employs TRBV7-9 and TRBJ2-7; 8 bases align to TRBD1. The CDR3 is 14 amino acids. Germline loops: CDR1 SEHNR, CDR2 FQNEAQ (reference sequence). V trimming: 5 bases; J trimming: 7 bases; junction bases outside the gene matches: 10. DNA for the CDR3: TGTGCCAGCAGCCAGGGGGCGGTATTAAGGGAGCAGTACTTC. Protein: CASSQGAVLREQYF.

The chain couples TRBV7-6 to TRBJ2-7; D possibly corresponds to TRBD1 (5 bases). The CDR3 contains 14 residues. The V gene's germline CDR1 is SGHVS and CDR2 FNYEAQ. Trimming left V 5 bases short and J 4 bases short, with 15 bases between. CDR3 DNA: TGTGCCAGCAGCCGTCTCCCCGACAGTTACGAGCAGTACTTC. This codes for CASSRLPDSYEQYF.

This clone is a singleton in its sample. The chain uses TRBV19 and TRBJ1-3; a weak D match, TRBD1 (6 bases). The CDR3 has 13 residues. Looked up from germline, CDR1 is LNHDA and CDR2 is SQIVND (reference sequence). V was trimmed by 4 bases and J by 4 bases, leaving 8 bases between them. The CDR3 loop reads CASSKGTGNTIYF. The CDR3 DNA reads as TGTGCCAGTAGTAAAGGGACAGGAAACACCATATATTTT. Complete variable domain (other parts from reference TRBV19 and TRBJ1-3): DGGITQSPKYLFRKEGQNVTLSCEQNLNHDAMYWYRQDPGQGLRLIYYSQIVNDFQKGDIAEGYSVSREKKESFPLTVTSAQKNPTAFYLCASSKGTGNTIYFGEGSWLTVV.

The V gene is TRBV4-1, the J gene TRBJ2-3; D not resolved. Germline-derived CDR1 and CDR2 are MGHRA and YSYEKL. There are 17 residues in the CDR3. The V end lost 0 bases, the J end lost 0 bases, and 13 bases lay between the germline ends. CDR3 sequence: CASSQDYRISSTDTQYF. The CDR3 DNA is TGCGCCAGCAGCCAAGATTATCGCATCTCTAGCACAGATACGCAGTATTTT.

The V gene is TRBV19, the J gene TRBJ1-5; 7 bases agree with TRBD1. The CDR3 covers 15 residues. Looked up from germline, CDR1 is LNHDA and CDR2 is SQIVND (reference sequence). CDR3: CATGYWFDSNQPQHF. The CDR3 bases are TGTGCGACAGGGTACTGGTTCGATAGCAATCAGCCCCAGCATTTT.

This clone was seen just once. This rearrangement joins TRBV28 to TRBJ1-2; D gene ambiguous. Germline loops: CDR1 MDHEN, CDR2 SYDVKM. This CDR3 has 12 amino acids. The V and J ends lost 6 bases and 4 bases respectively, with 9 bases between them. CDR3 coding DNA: TGTGCCAGCAGCCCCCGGGGCTATGGCTACACCTTC. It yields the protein CASSPRGYGYTF.

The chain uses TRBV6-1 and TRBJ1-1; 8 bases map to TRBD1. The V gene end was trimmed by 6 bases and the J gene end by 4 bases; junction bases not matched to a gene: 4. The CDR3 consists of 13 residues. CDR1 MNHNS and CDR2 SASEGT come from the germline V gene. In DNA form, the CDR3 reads TGTGCCAGCAGCGGACAGGGAGTCACTGAAGCTTTCTTT. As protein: CASSGQGVTEAFF.

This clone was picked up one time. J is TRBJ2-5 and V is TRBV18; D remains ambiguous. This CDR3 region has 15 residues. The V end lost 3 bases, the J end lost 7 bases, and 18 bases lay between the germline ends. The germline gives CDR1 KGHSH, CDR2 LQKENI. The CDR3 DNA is TGTGCCAGCTCACCGAGCAAAGCATCCGGTGGGACCCAGTACTTC. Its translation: CASSPSKASGGTQYF.

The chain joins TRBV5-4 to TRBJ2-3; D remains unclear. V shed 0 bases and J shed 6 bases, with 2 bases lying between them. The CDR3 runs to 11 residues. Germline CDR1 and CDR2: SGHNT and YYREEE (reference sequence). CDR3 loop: CASSLGDTQYF. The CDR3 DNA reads TGTGCCAGCAGCTTGGGGGATACGCAGTATTTT.

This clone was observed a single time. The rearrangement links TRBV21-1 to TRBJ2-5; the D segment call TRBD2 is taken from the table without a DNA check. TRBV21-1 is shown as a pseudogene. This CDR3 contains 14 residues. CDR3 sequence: CASNESFGAETQYF. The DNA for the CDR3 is TGTGCCAGCAACGAATCCTTCGGTGCGGAGACCCAGTACTTC.

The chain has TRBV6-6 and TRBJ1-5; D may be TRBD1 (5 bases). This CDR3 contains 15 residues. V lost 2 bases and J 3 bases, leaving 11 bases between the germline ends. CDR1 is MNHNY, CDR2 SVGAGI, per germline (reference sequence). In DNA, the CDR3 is TGTGCCAGCAGTTACGAGCAGGGACTCAATCAGCCCCAGCATTTT. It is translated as CASSYEQGLNQPQHF.

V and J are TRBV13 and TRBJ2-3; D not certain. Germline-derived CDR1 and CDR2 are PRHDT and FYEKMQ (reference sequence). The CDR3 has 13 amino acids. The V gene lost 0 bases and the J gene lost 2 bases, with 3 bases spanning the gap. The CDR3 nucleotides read TGTGCCAGCAGCTTAGGTCCCACAGATACGCAGTATTTT. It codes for CASSLGPTDTQYF.

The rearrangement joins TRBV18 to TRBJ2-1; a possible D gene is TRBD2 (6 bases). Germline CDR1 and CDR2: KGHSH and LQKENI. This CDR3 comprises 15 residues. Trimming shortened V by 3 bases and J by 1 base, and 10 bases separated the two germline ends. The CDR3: CASSPVGGSYNEQFF. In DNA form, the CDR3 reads TGTGCCAGCTCACCTGTCGGGGGATCCTACAATGAGCAGTTCTTC. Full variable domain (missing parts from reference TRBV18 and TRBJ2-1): NAGVMQNPRHLVRRRGQEARLRCSPMKGHSHVYWYRQLPEEGLKFMVYLQKENIIDESGMPKERFSAEFPKEGPSILRIQQVVRGDSAAYFCASSPVGGSYNEQFFGPGTRLTVL.

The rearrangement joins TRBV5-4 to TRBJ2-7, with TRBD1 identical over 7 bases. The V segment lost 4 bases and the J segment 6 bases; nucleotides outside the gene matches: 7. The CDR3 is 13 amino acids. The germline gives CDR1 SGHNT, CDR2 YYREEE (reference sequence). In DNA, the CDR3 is TGTGCCAGCAGCCGTGACAGGGTCGGCGAGCAGTACTTC. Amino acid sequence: CASSRDRVGEQYF.

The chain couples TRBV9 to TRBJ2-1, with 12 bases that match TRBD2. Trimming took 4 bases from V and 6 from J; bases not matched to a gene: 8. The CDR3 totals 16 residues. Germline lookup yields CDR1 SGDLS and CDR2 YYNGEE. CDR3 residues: CASSSKLAGGINEQFF. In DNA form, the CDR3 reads TGTGCCAGCAGCTCAAAACTAGCGGGAGGAATCAATGAGCAGTTCTTC.